This is a list of T cell receptor beta chains from one sample in a study of siplizumab effects on memory and regulatory T cells. TCRdb's table, derived via immunoSEQ multiplex PCR, lists solely in-frame clones and lacks some. This table has just over 60,000 clones, 79% appearing once. The sequenced sample consisted of memory CD4+ T cells sorted from blood. All receptors derive from a human donor in good health. Both conserved end residues are part of each CDR3. The order of the fields is J gene, clone size, V gene, CDR3 protein. Clone size appears in some rows only: once, few, many, or a class for an expanded clone.

>TRBJ2-5|.|TRBV19
CASSRLAGTQETQYF
>TRBJ2-1|.|TRBV9
CASSLSQGNEQFF
>TRBJ1-2|once|TRBV28
CASSFEGGNYGYTF
>TRBJ2-7|.|TRBV30
CAWSDPVRQKPYEQYF
>TRBJ2-7|.|TRBV5-5
CASSPASGTRNVGEQYF
>TRBJ2-3|.|TRBV10-3
CAILAGGTDTQYF
>TRBJ2-3|.|TRBV4-1
CASSQAGGPTDTQYF
>TRBJ2-2|.|TRBV19
CASIGASGTGELFF
>TRBJ1-2|once|TRBV6-5
CASNPGGTPYGYTF
>TRBJ1-3|.|TRBV4-2
CASSQVSRAKENTIYF
>TRBJ2-7|.|TRBV19
CASSVGKAYEQYF
>TRBJ2-2|once|TRBV6-6
CASCDRPENTGELFF
>TRBJ1-2|.|TRBV6-1
CASTEARGGGYGYTF
>TRBJ2-3|.|TRBV7-2
CASSLAVHTDTQYF
>TRBJ1-2|.|TRBV4-2
CASSQETANYGYTF
>TRBJ2-7|.|TRBV18
CASSQGYPYEQYF
>TRBJ2-7|.|TRBV29-1
CSVDGGGQGGSYEQYF
>TRBJ1-1|.|TRBV29-1
CSVAQQGAFEAFF
>TRBJ1-6|few|TRBV6-5
CASTPAGTANSPLHF
>TRBJ1-5|.|TRBV10-3
CAIRGGQGRGQPQHF
>TRBJ2-2|.|TRBV11-2
CASEGTSGLGGELFF
>TRBJ2-3|.|TRBV4-1
CASSQVGARTDTQYF
>TRBJ2-7|many|TRBV11-1
CASSLGLAETRDRDYEQYF
>TRBJ1-1|once|TRBV20-1
CSARENFKAFF
>TRBJ1-4|.|TRBV27
CASAGAGKKLFF
>TRBJ2-7|.|TRBV12-5
CASVGTGDYEQYF
>TRBJ1-2|few|TRBV28
CASSFGGMPGYTF
>TRBJ1-3|.|TRBV11-2
CASSLILGQERRSGNTIYF
>TRBJ1-1|.|TRBV5-1
CASSFPGALKAFF
>TRBJ2-1|.|TRBV6-6
CASSYRRGNEQFF
>TRBJ2-6|.|TRBV28
CASRLAGGTGANVLTF
>TRBJ2-5|.|TRBV2
CASSGTRQETQYF
>TRBJ1-2|.|TRBV5-1
CASSFDSNYGYTF
>TRBJ2-3|few|TRBV10-2
CASRPADTQYF
>TRBJ2-3|.|TRBV28
CASSLWGRGTDTQYF
>TRBJ2-1|once|TRBV11-3
CASSLDLSGEEQFF
>TRBJ2-7|.|TRBV7-9
CASSLDHVRQYF
>TRBJ2-7|.|TRBV6-5
CASSYSNRGSYEQYF
>TRBJ1-1|.|TRBV5-1
CASSLQGQMNTEAFF
>TRBJ2-7|.|TRBV28
CASSFLAGWQYF
>TRBJ2-7|.|TRBV29-1
CSVEGQGAYEQYF
>TRBJ1-4|.|TRBV4-3
CASSPGLGVSNEKLFF
>TRBJ2-1|.|TRBV9
CASSFRTSGGASYNEQFF
>TRBJ2-1|.|TRBV7-6
CASSLGRNEQFF
>TRBJ1-2|.|TRBV20-1
CSADRIFGYTF
>TRBJ2-7|once|TRBV6-5
CAISESDRPYEQYF
>TRBJ2-7|.|TRBV28
CASSLPGGYEQYF
>TRBJ2-5|.|TRBV5-4
CASTGGSGETQYF
>TRBJ2-3|.|TRBV7-3
CASSFGRIDTDTQYF
>TRBJ1-1|.|TRBV6-6
CASSYSDRNTEAFF
>TRBJ2-6|.|TRBV29-1
CSVEERGGLQSRANVLTF
>TRBJ2-3|.|TRBV7-2
CASSPRLAGVLTDTQYF
>TRBJ2-1|.|TRBV11-3
CASSRTANEQFF
>TRBJ1-5|.|TRBV5-1
CASSLGHGGNQPQHF
>TRBJ1-5|.|TRBV7-9
CASSSDTTGGNQPQHF
>TRBJ2-3|.|TRBV19
CASSPGLAGTQGDTQYF
>TRBJ1-2|.|TRBV5-1
CASSLAPSNYGYTF